This entry lists 15 T cell receptor beta chains sequenced from one sample in a study of blood T cell repertoires in COVID-19. Only in-frame clones appear in the TCRdb table, and some are missing; sequencing was by immunoSEQ multiplex PCR. The repertoire has 70,000 to 95,000 clones, around 90% of them found once; the top ten carry less than 3.5%. Sequenced sample: peripheral blood. Receptors were obtained from a man aged 45-65 years with COVID-19, enrolled during active disease.

This sequence joins TRBV5-1 and TRBJ1-1; D is possibly TRBD1 (5 bases). V gave up 4 bases and J gave up 3 bases, with 13 bases separating them. The germline CDR1 and CDR2 sequences are SGHRS and YFSETQ. The CDR3 is 14 residues long. DNA for the CDR3: TGCGCCAGCAGCCCCCCGGGAGGGGACACTGAAGCTTTCTTT. Protein product: CASSPPGGDTEAFF.

The chain is built from TRBV7-2 and TRBJ1-2; tentative D call: TRBD1 (5 bases). The CDR3 is 12 amino acids. Per germline, CDR1 SGHTA and CDR2 FQGNSA. Deletions cut 1 base from V and 8 bases from J, with 8 bases between. The CDR3 nucleotides read TGTGCCAGCAGCTTAGGGGGCCAAGGCTACACCTTC. It codes for CASSLGGQGYTF.

The V gene is TRBV19, the J gene TRBJ2-6; a weak D match, TRBD1 (5 bases). V gave up 4 bases and J gave up 4 bases, with 11 bases separating them. The germline gives CDR1 LNHDA, CDR2 SQIVND (reference sequence). The CDR3 contains 15 residues. CDR3 nucleotides: TGTGCCAGTAGTAAAGGGGTTACAGGGGCCAACGTCCTGACTTTC. As protein: CASSKGVTGANVLTF.

The chain uses TRBV24-1 and TRBJ2-1; perhaps TRBD2 as D (6 bases). V lost 6 bases and J 10 bases, leaving 15 bases between the germline ends. The CDR3 is 13 residues long. The germline V gene encodes CDR1 KGHDR and CDR2 SFDVKD. CDR3 amino acids: CATSPPGGYEQFF. CDR3 nucleotides: TGTGCCACCAGTCCCCCCGGAGGGTACGAGCAGTTCTTC.

The V and J genes are TRBV19 and TRBJ2-4, with 8 bases matching TRBD1. The CDR3 is 13 amino acids. Germline lookup yields CDR1 LNHDA and CDR2 SQIVND (reference sequence). The V gene end was trimmed by 10 bases and the J gene end by 1 base; junction bases not matched to a gene: 3. The CDR3 DNA is TGTGCCACACGGACAGGGGCCAAAAACATTCAGTACTTC. Translation: CATRTGAKNIQYF.

This sequence joins TRBV4-1 and TRBJ2-3; 8 bases match TRBD1. CDR1 is MGHRA, CDR2 YSYEKL, per germline. This CDR3 contains 16 residues. The ends lost 3 bases at V and 2 bases at J; junction bases unmatched: 7. The CDR3 bases are TGCGCCAGCAGCCACCTCCGGGACAGGTACACAGATACGCAGTATTTT. Its protein is CASSHLRDRYTDTQYF.

The chain has TRBV3-1 (or the pseudogene TRBV3-2) and TRBJ1-3, with TRBD1 matching 7 bases. This CDR3 is 17 amino acids long. Per the germline V gene, CDR1 is LGHDT and CDR2 is YNNKEL (reference sequence). The V gene end was trimmed by 3 bases and the J gene end by 0 bases; junction bases not matched to a gene: 8. The CDR3 DNA reads as TGTGCCAGCAGCCAGCGAGGGGGACAGAGCTCTGGAAACACCATATATTTT. Translated: CASSQRGGQSSGNTIYF.

The chain has TRBV9 and TRBJ2-5; 10 bases line up with TRBD1. Germline V gene lookup returns CDR1 SGDLS and CDR2 YYNGEE. The CDR3 runs to 15 residues. Trimming took 0 bases from V and 4 from J; bases not matched to a gene: 3. CDR3 DNA sequence: TGTGCCAGCAGCGTAGGGGACAGGGGCTCAGAGACCCAGTACTTC. Its translation: CASSVGDRGSETQYF.

V and J are TRBV2 and TRBJ2-2; 8 nucleotides align to TRBD1. V lost 6 bases and J lost 0; bases outside the gene matches: 6. The CDR3 covers 16 residues. Per germline, CDR1 SNHLY and CDR2 FYNNEI. CDR3 loop: CASSVDRGANTGELFF. For the CDR3, the DNA is TGTGCCAGCAGCGTAGACAGGGGCGCGAACACCGGGGAGCTGTTTTTT.

J is TRBJ2-3 and V is TRBV6-2 or TRBV6-3; 11 positions match TRBD2. Germline V gene data show CDR1 as MNHEY and CDR2 as SVGEGT. The CDR3 contains 18 residues. With V trimmed by 2 bases and J by 0 bases, 7 bases remained unmatched. This CDR3 is CASSYPPGTSGSTDTQYF. The CDR3 coding sequence is TGTGCCAGCAGTTACCCGCCAGGGACTAGCGGAAGCACAGATACGCAGTATTTT.

The genes are TRBV19 and TRBJ1-1; TRBD1 matches 8 bases. The CDR3 consists of 14 residues. Germline CDR1 LNHDA, CDR2 SQIVND (reference sequence). Trimming cost V 7 bases and J 4 bases; bases outside gene matches: 8. The CDR3 region has the DNA TGTGCCAGTAATGCAGGGGGCGCGGTCACTGAAGCTTTCTTT. Protein: CASNAGGAVTEAFF. The entire variable domain, with the rest obtained from reference TRBV19 and TRBJ1-1, is as follows: DGGITQSPKYLFRKEGQNVTLSCEQNLNHDAMYWYRQDPGQGLRLIYYSQIVNDFQKGDIAEGYSVSREKKESFPLTVTSAQKNPTAFYLCASNAGGAVTEAFFGQGTRLTVV.

This sequence joins TRBV29-1 and TRBJ1-2; D might be TRBD1 (5 bases). This CDR3 comprises 12 residues. The V end was cut by 6 bases, the J end by 1 base, with 9 bases between. Germline V lookup: CDR1 SQVTM, CDR2 ANQGSEA. CDR3 in DNA: TGCAGCGTGACCAGGGATAACTATGGCTACACCTTC. Encoded protein: CSVTRDNYGYTF.

V gene TRBV4-2 combines with J gene TRBJ1-1; D possibly corresponds to TRBD1 (5 bases). The CDR3 is 14 residues long. The V end lost 3 bases, the J end lost 4 bases, and 12 bases lay between the germline ends. Germline CDR1 LGHNA, CDR2 YNFKEQ. CDR3 sequence reads: CASSHPRGGTEAFF. CDR3 DNA: TGTGCCAGCAGCCACCCGCGGGGCGGCACTGAAGCTTTCTTT.

This clone was counted once. J is TRBJ1-1 and V is TRBV12-3 or TRBV12-4, with D tentatively TRBD1 (5 bases). The V end was cut by 3 bases, the J end by 7 bases, with 9 bases between. There are 12 residues in the CDR3. The CDR3 spells CASSFPDSEAFF. The CDR3 region has the DNA TGTGCCAGCAGTTTTCCCGACAGTGAAGCTTTCTTT.

The CDR3 coding sequence is TGCGCCAGCAGCTTACAGGGTCGGCAAGAGACCCAGTACTTC. Its translation is CASSLQGRQETQYF. V is TRBV5-1 and J is TRBJ2-5, with a weak D call TRBD1 (6 bases). CDR1 is SGHRS and CDR2 is YFSETQ in the germline V gene. The V end lost 2 bases, the J end lost 2 bases, and 10 bases lay between the germline ends. The CDR3 extends over 14 amino acids.